This T cell receptor beta chain was sequenced during a study of cytomegalovirus exposure and HLA in healthy donors (dated by TCRdb to between 2016 and 2019). As for the study more broadly: According to an earlier analysis of 550 to 750 of the donors, 150 million to 200 million T cells yielded 90 million to 140 million unique TCR beta sequences and about 300 Gb of sequence data. High-throughput TCR immunosequencing, statistical association of individual TCRs with disease status, and machine learning were combined to predict cytomegalovirus infection status. Along with the 666-subject first cohort, a separate validation cohort of over 90 different subjects was used. Of the approximately 400 genotyped donors, 75% to 85% were placed in the genetic ancestry cluster associated with self-reported Caucasian donors. A later analysis re-analyzed previously published TCR beta repertoires from 666 donors and added high-resolution HLA genotyping to study TCR occurrence patterns. All discovery cohort repertoires had been generated on a single sequencing platform. A handful of DR-DQ haplotypes were handled as single units for association and clustering because linkage in the cohort was strong. Typing coverage differed by locus: A, B, C, DRB1 and DQB1 were typed in roughly 620-640 donors, DQA1 in 522, DPA1 in approximately 610, and DPB1 in just under 480. Using immunosequencing, the study profiled T cell repertoires from 550 to 750 subjects and related those repertoires to cytomegalovirus serostatus. An earlier analysis of some 500 of the donors applied high-throughput TCR beta sequencing to assess whether each TCR beta V gene segment acted as functional or pseudogenic. An early release that covered some 640 HLA-typed donors contained around 300 gigabases of sequencing data and tens of millions of unique TCR sequences. Donor age, sex, ethnicity and CMV serostatus were compiled together with the repertoire data. Genome-wide SNP genotypes for about 65% of the 666 donors were used in a later genetic analysis, which treated that subset as a discovery cohort. Rather than drawing on any new phenotypic data, the later analysis identified candidate immune exposures from TCR beta sequences and the way those sequences occurred across donors. HLA typing covered class I and class II loci at four-digit resolution. The aim of the study was to test whether cataloging public T cell receptors could identify signatures of past pathogen exposure. Among a few hundred genotyped donors of the cohort, an average of approximately 240,000 unique TCR beta nucleotide sequences were sequenced per donor, roughly 18% of them non-productive.

About this clone itself: Its antigen is not yet known. One base away there is no much larger clone; base qualities are not given.

The cohort consisted of more than 650 healthy bone marrow donors. At the time of sampling, all cohort members were nominally healthy, though unrecorded immune exposures were likely present. The donor was CMV seropositive and belonged to the group of 250 to 300 seropositive cohort members. Each donor provided a peripheral blood sample, and peripheral blood mononuclear cells were used for TCR beta sequencing. The Qiagen DNeasy Blood Extraction Kit was used to extract genomic DNA from the blood cell samples. The method behind the library was the immunoSEQ multiplex PCR assay. The multiplex PCR relied on a mix of 60 forward primers for TCR Vbeta segments and 13 reverse primers for TCR Jbeta segments. The CDR3 region of rearranged TCR beta genes was amplified from genomic DNA with a multiplex PCR assay. Amplified TCR beta libraries were sequenced as 87-base-pair reads on the Illumina HiSeq System. Per the original workflow: A later analysis counted tens of millions of unique TCR beta chains across the 650 to 700 repertoires, and 10 million to 11 million of these chains were shared by at least two donors. A nearest-neighbor algorithm error-corrected the raw reads and collapsed the reads into unique sequences, merging closely related sequences to remove PCR and sequencing errors. Alignment of CDR3 sequences to IMGT reference sequences was used to assign V, D and J gene segments. For a sequence to be retained, a match of at least six nucleotides was required to both a V gene segment and a J gene segment. Rearrangements were classified as productive when the CDR3 lacked stop codons and remained in frame with V and J, and all other rearrangements were classified as non-productive. CDR3 was defined according to IMGT convention as the region running from the second conserved V-encoded cysteine to the conserved J-encoded phenylalanine. Sequences without an unambiguous match to a single V gene segment were excluded from the earlier analysis of almost 600 of the donors. In an earlier analysis of approximately 500 of the donors, a V segment was called functional when productive rearrangements were above 56.7%, and segregating when the standard deviation between donors exceeded 5%. To diagnose cytomegalovirus status from the catalog of TCR beta chain sequences, a statistical classification framework was built. V and J gene assignment, in a later analysis, came from comparing TCR nucleotide sequences with IMGT/GENE-DB human TR gene sequences. A later analysis assigned CDR3 sequences and most-parsimonious VDJ recombination scenarios with the TCRdist pipeline. In a later analysis, every TCR beta chain was defined by the combination of its CDR3 amino acid sequence and its V-gene family, and reads without a unique V-gene family were dropped. To address suspected cross-contamination and a sequencing artifact, a later analysis removed under 600 highly shared, low-generation-probability nucleotide sequences. A later analysis calculated a clonal expansion index for each public chain from normalized within-repertoire ranks of inferred template counts. In a later analysis, generation probabilities were computed using a VDJ recombination model fitted to out-of-frame rearrangements, and the results were checked against IGoR. In a later analysis, hypergeometric tests were used to score TCR-TCR, TCR-HLA and TCR-CMV co-occurrence, with a repertoire-size bias correction applied to TCR pairs. False discovery rates were estimated in a later analysis by permuting HLA or CMV assignments 20 times. In a later analysis, co-occurring TCRs were grouped with DBSCAN, and TCRdist sequence similarity was added when clustering was performed within HLA-allele-positive subsets. Repertoires with fewer than 30,000 or more than 120,000 public chains, plus five repertoires with anomalous nucleotide sharing, were excluded from co-occurrence clustering. TCRdb provides this immuneACCESS table in a form limited to in-frame rearrangements. Some clones are lacking; in checked studies, under half of them reflect an unresolved V gene, and why the rest are absent is not known. The V and J calls and clone size are taken from that table; D and trimming were inferred from the DNA. This sample is represented by around 180,000 clones; about four fifths of them were singletons. Of the sample, more than 5.5% falls within the top ten clones.

CDR1 and CDR2 were assigned from the germline V gene as SQVTM and ANQGSEA. The germline V end is reduced by 7 bases and the J end by 5 bases; junction bases left unmatched: 4. CDR3 length: 13 amino acids, cysteine to phenylalanine. Only CDR3 DNA is held: 39 bases, read in frame from base 1. Study-wide conclusions, independent of this receptor: Some IMGT-functional V segments, including TRBV6-2 and TRBV6-3, could not be distinguished by the 87-base-pair reads and were therefore excluded. Compared with the approximately 720-donor mean, donors in an Asian-associated ancestry cluster had fewer N-insertions in productive TCRs, according to a later genetic analysis. In a later analysis, TCR association rates were found to vary across HLA loci, with the most associated TCRs seen for DRB1 alleles and the fewest for HLA-C alleles. According to the authors, the approach could potentially be generalized to other disease states and immunological phenotypes. Sequencing depth was assumed to be roughly uniform across donors in the presence/absence analyses, though that assumption may not hold. Across donors, most TCR sequences were observed very rarely, whereas some public TCRs were present in many individuals. In this cohort, only TCR beta chains were sequenced, and detectable features were limited by the absence of alpha or paired-chain data. In an earlier analysis of roughly 560 of the donors, most TCR beta V segments were observed in productive rearrangements about 87% or about 30% of the time, broadly matching IMGT annotations. According to a later analysis, most CMV-associated TCR beta chains appeared to be HLA-restricted, and the HLA associations seemed to be driven largely by CMV exposure. About 15 rarely observed V segments, including chromosome 9 orphons, were excluded from the earlier analysis of approximately 600 of the donors because counts were too low. Cytomegalovirus status was reported to be diagnosed by the classifier with high specificity and sensitivity in both the original and validation cohorts. When HLA alleles, especially DR and DQ, strongly co-occurred, attributing TCR associations to individual alleles was difficult. The study listed approximately 160 TCR beta chains as associated with cytomegalovirus. Because HLA typing was missing for some donors at each locus, association tests included only the typed subset. In vitro tests confirmed that a few of the cytomegalovirus-associated TCR beta chains recognize cytomegalovirus antigens. A cluster of highly shared sequence variants was judged likely to be a technical artifact of the sequencing pipeline. A later genetic analysis associated a missense DCLRE1C variant with V-gene and J-gene trimming of TCR beta chains, and an independent cohort replicated the association. According to a later analysis, parvovirus B19, influenza, CMV and Epstein-Barr virus appeared linked to several top co-occurrence clusters. In a later analysis, HLA-associated TCR beta chains were found to be more clonally expanded and to have lower generation probabilities than equally common non-associated chains. Specific HLA alleles were associated with around 18,000 TCR beta sequences at a false discovery rate of 0.05 in a later analysis. A further reported finding was that TCR beta sequences accurately predicted the HLA-A and HLA-B alleles for most subjects in the first cohort. The only immune exposure information available for the cohort was CMV serostatus. Correlated functional status among segregating V segments might be attributable to linkage disequilibrium, but an unknown experimental factor could not be ruled out.

Recombination joined TRBV29-1 with TRBJ1-4, and TRBD1 matches 10 of the central bases. The sample comprised PBMCs. This receptor was obtained from a man aged 25 to 40 in good health and CMV-seropositive. The CDR3 here reads CSARTGGNEKLFF. The bases read TGCAGCGCCAGGACAGGGGGGAATGAAAAACTGTTTTTT.